Given below is one T cell receptor (beta chain) in context. This record comes from a study of OX40 agonist ivuxolimab in advanced cancers. The overall study: Melanoma, hepatocellular carcinoma, head and neck or renal cell cancer occurred in dose-escalation patients. Participants, 75% to 85% male, averaged approximately 60 years of age, ranging from roughly 23 to 80. In three patients, partial responses were observed, one with hepatocellular carcinoma and two with cutaneous melanoma.

This CDR3 region has 13 residues. In germline, CDR1 is LNHNV, CDR2 YYDKDF (reference sequence). The germline V and J ends were trimmed by 3 bases and 5 bases, with 11 bases remaining between them. The repertoire was sequenced with immunoSEQ multiplex PCR; TCRdb's copy has only in-frame clones and lacks some. The sample lists around 62,000 clones, almost 85% occurring once. Baseline was the first blood sampling point, followed by cycle 4 day 1 and cycle 7 day 1. This material consisted of CD4+ or CD8+ T cells sorted from blood, taken in a trial of the OX40 agonist ivuxolimab. V and J are TRBV15 and TRBJ2-7; the D gene could be TRBD1 or TRBD2 (5 bases each). This TCR was recovered from an adult with an advanced solid tumor such as melanoma, head and neck, liver or kidney cancer. The CDR3 coding sequence is TGTGCCACCAGCAGTGGGGGTAGGAACGAGCAGTACGTC. This translates into CATSSGGRNEQYV.